What follows describes a single T cell receptor beta chain. Its antigen is unidentified. The data were produced by immunoSEQ multiplex PCR, yet TCRdb's version contains in-frame clones alone and is incomplete. The table includes about 140,000 clones, roughly 93% detected once. The record originates from a study of T cell responses to AZD1222 COVID-19 vaccine. CDR3 size: 15 residues. Per the germline V gene, CDR1 is SGHVS and CDR2 is FNYEAQ. V trimming: 4 bases; J trimming: 3 bases; junction bases outside the gene matches: 7. Whole-study findings and limits: The study found vaccine-associated CD4 TCRs spanning spike, dominant at 160-218 and 743-854.

The chain is built from TRBV7-6 and TRBJ2-3, with 7 bases that match TRBD1. This TCR was recovered from an adult in good health. Sequenced material: peripheral blood, taken on day 0 of MenACWY control vaccination. In DNA, the CDR3 is TGTGCCAGCAGCTCCGGGACAGAAGGTACAGATACGCAGTATTTT. Encoded protein: CASSSGTEGTDTQYF. Variable domain in full (rest from reference TRBV7-6 and TRBJ2-3): GAGVSQSPRYKVTKRGQDVALRCDPISGHVSLYWYRQALGQGPEFLTYFNYEAQQDKSGLPNDRFSAERPEGSISTLTIQRTEQRDSAMYRCASSSGTEGTDTQYFGPGTRLTVL.